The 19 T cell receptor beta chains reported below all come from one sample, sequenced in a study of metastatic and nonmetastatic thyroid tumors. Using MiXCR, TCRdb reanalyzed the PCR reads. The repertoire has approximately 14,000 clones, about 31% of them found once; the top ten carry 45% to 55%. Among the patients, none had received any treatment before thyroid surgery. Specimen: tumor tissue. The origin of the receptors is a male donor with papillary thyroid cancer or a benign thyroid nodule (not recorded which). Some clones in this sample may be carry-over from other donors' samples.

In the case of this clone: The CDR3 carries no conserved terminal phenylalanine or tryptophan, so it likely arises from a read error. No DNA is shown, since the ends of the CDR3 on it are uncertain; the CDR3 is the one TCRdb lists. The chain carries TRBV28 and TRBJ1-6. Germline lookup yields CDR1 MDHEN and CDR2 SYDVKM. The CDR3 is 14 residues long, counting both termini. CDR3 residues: CASSPGTAHSPLPI.

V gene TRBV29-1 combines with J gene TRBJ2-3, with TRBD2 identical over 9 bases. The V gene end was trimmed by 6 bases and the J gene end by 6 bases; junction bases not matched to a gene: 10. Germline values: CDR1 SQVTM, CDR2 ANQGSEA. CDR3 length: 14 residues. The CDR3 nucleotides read TGCAGCGTACGGCTAGCGGGATCGGGGGATACGCAGTATTTT. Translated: CSVRLAGSGDTQYF.

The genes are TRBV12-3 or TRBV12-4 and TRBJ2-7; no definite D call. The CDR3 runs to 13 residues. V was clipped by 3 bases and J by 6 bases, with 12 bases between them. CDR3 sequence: CASSFASSLEQYF. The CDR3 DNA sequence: TGTGCCAGCAGTTTTGCCAGTTCTCTCGAGCAGTACTTC.

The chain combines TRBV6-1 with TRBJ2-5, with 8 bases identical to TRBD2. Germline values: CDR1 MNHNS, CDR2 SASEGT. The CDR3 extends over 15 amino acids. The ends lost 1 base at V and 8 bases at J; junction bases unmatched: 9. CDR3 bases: TGTGCCAGCAGTGAAGTAGGCGGGGGGTCCGGTACCCAGTACTTC. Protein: CASSEVGGGSGTQYF.

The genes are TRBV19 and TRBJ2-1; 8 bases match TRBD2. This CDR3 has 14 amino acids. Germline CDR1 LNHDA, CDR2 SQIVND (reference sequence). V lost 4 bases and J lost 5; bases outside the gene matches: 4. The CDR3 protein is CASSNYGRDNEQFF. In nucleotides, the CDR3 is TGTGCCAGTAGTAACTACGGGAGGGACAATGAGCAGTTCTTC.

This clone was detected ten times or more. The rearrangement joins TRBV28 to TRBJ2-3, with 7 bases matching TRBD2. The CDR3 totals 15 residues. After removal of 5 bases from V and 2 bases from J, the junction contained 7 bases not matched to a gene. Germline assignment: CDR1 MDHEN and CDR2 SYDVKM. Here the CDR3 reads CASSPPSGLTDTQYF. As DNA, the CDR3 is TGTGCCAGCAGTCCCCCTAGCGGCCTCACAGATACGCAGTATTTT.

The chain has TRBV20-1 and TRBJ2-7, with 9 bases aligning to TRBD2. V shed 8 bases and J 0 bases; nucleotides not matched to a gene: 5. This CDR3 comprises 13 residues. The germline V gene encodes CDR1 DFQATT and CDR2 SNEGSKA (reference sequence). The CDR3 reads CSISGLASYEQYF. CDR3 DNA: TGCAGTATATCGGGACTAGCCTCCTACGAGCAGTACTTC.

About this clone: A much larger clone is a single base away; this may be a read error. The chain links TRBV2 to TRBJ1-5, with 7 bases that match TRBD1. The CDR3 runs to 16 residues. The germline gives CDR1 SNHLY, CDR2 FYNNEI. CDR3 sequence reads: CAGRGTRGPTDQPLHF. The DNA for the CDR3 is TGTGCCGGCAGGGGGACGCGGGGGCCGACAGATCAGCCCCTGCATTTT.

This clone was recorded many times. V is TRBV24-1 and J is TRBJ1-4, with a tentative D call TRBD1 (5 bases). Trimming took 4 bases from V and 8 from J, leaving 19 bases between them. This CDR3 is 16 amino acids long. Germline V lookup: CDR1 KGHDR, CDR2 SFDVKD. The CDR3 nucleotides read TGTGCCACCAGTGAGGGGGGGGGACCCGGGGGGGAAAAACTGTTTTTT. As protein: CATSEGGGPGGEKLFF.

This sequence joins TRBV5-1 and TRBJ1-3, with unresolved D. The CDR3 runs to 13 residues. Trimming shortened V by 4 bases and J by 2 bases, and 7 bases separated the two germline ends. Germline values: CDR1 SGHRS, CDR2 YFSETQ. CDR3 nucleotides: TGCGCCAGCAGCCCTTCGGCTGGAAACACCATATATTTT. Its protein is CASSPSAGNTIYF.

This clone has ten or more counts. CDR3 protein: CSASGDSNEQFF. The CDR3, as DNA: TGCAGTGCTAGCGGGGACTCCAATGAGCAGTTCTTC. This chain uses TRBV20-1 with TRBJ2-1, with D perhaps matching TRBD2 (6 bases). Deletions cut 3 bases from V and 6 bases from J, with 9 bases between. This CDR3 contains 12 residues. The germline CDR1 and CDR2 sequences are DFQATT and SNEGSKA (reference sequence).

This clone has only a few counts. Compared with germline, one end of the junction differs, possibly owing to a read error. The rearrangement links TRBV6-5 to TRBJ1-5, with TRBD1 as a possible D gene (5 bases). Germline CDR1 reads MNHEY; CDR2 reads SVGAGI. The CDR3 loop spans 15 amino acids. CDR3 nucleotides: TGTGCCAGTAGTTACTCGACAGCTGGTAATCAGTCCCAGCATTTT. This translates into CASSYSTAGNQSQHF.

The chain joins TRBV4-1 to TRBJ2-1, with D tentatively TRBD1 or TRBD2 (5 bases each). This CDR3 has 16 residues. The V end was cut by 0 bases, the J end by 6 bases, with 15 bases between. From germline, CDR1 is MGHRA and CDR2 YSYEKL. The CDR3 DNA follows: TGCGCCAGCAGCCAAGATCGGGGCGGAGTCGGCAATGAGCAGTTCTTC. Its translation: CASSQDRGGVGNEQFF.

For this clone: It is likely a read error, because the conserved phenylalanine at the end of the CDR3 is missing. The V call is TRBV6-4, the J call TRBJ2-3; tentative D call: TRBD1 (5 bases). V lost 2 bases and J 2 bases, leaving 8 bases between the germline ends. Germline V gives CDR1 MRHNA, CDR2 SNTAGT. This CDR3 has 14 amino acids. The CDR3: CASSDGAATDTQYV. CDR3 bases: TGTGCCAGCAGTGACGGGGCGGCCACAGATACGCAGTATGTT.

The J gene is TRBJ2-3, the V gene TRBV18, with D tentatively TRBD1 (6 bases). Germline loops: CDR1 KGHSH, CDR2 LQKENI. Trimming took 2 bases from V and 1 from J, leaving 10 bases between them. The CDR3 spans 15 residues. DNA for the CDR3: TGTGCCAGCTCACCAGGGACAAGGGGCACAGATACGCAGTATTTT. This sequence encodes CASSPGTRGTDTQYF.

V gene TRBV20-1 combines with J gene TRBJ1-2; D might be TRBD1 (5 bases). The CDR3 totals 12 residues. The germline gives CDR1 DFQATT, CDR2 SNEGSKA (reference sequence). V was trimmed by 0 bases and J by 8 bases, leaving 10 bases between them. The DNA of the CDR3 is TGCAGTGCTAGAGAGCCCGGGGCCGGCTACACCTTC. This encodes CSAREPGAGYTF.

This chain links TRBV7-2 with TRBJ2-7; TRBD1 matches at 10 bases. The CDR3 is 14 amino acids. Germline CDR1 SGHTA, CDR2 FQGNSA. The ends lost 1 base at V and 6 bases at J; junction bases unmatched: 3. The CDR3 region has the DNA TGTGCCAGCAGCTTAGGGGACAGGGGCTTCGAGCAGTACTTC. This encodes CASSLGDRGFEQYF.

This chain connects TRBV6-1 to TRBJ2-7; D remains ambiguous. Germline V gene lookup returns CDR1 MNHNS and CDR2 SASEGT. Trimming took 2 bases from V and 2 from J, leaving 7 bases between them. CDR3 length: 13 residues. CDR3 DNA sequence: TGTGCCAGCAGTGAAAGGGTACCCTACGAGCAGTACGTC. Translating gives CASSERVPYEQYV.

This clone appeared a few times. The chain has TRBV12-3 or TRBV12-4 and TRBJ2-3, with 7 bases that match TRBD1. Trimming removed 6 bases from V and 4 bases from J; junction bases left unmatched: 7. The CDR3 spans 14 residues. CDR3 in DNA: TGTGCCAGCAGATTGACAGGGTCGGCAGATACGCAGTATTTT. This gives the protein CASRLTGSADTQYF.